Reported below is one T cell receptor beta chain. Antigen unknown. V was trimmed by 3 bases and J by 5 bases, leaving 13 bases between them. Germline V lookup: CDR1 SQVTM, CDR2 ANQGSEA. This CDR3 is built from 13 residues. Next came a second PCR, run for about 6 to 12 cycles, which used a sample-barcoded 5' primer along with a J-beta primer mix. TCRdb itself ran the 5' RACE reads through MiXCR, one entry per CDR3 protein. The profile shows about 1,000,000 distinct CDR3 sequences, less than 50% of them singletons. There were healthy Caucasian individuals from Russia, aged roughly 6 to 100, serving as donors. This entry comes from a study of blood T cells in healthy people across ages. Study-wide results and caveats: Older age coincided with a roughly linear decline in TCR beta diversity per million T cells. When set beside aged donors, long-lived donors presented more naive CD4+ cells and higher diversity.

The TCR comes from a woman aged 60-75 years in good health. The sample was blood. The chain recombines TRBV29-1 with TRBJ1-1, with D possibly matching TRBD1 (5 bases). Here the CDR3 DNA reads TGCAGCGTTGACTGGGGGTCGGAGACTGAAGCTTTCTTT. Protein: CSVDWGSETEAFF.